This T cell receptor (beta chain) was recorded in a study of early T cells in non-severe SARS-CoV-2 infection. This clonotype was observed at least ten times. V was shortened by 4 bases and J by 4 bases, with 8 bases between the two germline ends. This CDR3 region has 13 residues. TCRdb independently ran MiXCR on the 5' RACE reads; one entry per CDR3 protein. The sample carries about 38,000 distinct CDR3 sequences, 4.6% recorded once. The origin of this receptor is an adult who was a healthcare worker with PCR-confirmed SARS-CoV-2 infection or an uninfected control (not recorded which). V is TRBV12-3 or TRBV12-4 and J is TRBJ1-3; D is ambiguous. Sequenced: whole blood. The CDR3 DNA sequence: TGTGCCAGCAGTTACCCAGCGGGAAACACCATATATTTT. Amino acid sequence: CASSYPAGNTIYF.